This T cell receptor (beta chain) derives from a study of response to subunit inactivated influenza vaccine. CDR1 and CDR2 (germline): MDHEN, SYDVKM. The ends were cut back, 0 bases at V and 4 bases at J, with 6 bases in the middle. There are 13 residues in the CDR3. On this clonotype: The target antigen is unknown.

Study findings and constraints: Each seasonal influenza vaccination recruits few new T cells, the authors suggested.

TCRdb re-called the RT-PCR reads with MiXCR, one entry per CDR3 protein. The sample records 540,000 or so distinct CDR3 sequences, about an eighth being singletons. This chain joins TRBV28 and TRBJ2-5; a weak D match, TRBD1 (6 bases). The clonotype was recovered from a middle-aged man who received an inactivated influenza vaccine. Sequenced here: PBMCs from blood, sampled 40 to 50 days after vaccination. CDR3 region: CASSLWDRETQYF. CDR3 nucleotides: TGTGCCAGCAGTTTATGGGACAGAGAGACCCAGTACTTC.